This T cell receptor beta chain was retrieved from a study of blood T cell repertoires in COVID-19. Study-wide background: Specimens from acute and convalescent COVID-19 originated in the United States, Italy and Spain.

The CDR3 spans 13 residues. Germline CDR1 reads LGHDT; CDR2 reads YNNKEL (reference sequence). Followed longitudinally, the Seattle patients had been enrolled during active infection. Measured with immunoSEQ multiplex PCR; TCRdb has only the in-frame clones, and not every one. Of 180,000 or so clones in the sample, around 81% were seen once. In the case of this clone: One end of the junction is discordant with germline, which a read error may explain. At the DNA level, this CDR3 is encoded by other sequences in the same sample as well.

The chain carries TRBV3-1 (or the pseudogene TRBV3-2) and TRBJ2-1; D is ambiguous. This receptor was taken from a middle-aged woman with COVID-19, enrolled during active disease. Sequencing used peripheral blood. This chain's CDR3 is CASSRPLGDEQFF. The DNA of the CDR3 is TGTGCCAGTAGCCGCCCCCTAGGCGATGAGCAGTTCTTC.